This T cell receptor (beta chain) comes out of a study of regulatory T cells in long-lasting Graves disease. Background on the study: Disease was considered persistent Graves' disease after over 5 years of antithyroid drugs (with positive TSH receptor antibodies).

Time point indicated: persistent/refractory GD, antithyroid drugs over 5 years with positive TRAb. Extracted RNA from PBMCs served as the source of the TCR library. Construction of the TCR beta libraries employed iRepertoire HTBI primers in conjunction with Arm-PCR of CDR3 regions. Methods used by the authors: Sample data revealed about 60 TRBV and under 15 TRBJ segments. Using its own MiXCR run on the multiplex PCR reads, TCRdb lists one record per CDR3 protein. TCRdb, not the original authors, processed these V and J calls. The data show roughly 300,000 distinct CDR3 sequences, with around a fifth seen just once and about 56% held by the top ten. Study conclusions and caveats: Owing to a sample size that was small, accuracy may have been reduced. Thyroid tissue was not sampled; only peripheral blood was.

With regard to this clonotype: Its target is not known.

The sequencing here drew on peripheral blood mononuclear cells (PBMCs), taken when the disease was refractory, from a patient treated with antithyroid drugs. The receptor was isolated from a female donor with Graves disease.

For the CDR3, the DNA is TGTGCCAGCAGTCGGGGCGAGAACACCGGGGAGCTGTTTTTT. Protein product: CASSRGENTGELFF. The J gene is TRBJ2-2, the V gene TRBV12-3 or TRBV12-4, with D perhaps TRBD1 or TRBD2 (5 bases each). The CDR3 loop spans 14 amino acids. V shed 5 bases and J shed 1 base, with 8 bases lying between them.